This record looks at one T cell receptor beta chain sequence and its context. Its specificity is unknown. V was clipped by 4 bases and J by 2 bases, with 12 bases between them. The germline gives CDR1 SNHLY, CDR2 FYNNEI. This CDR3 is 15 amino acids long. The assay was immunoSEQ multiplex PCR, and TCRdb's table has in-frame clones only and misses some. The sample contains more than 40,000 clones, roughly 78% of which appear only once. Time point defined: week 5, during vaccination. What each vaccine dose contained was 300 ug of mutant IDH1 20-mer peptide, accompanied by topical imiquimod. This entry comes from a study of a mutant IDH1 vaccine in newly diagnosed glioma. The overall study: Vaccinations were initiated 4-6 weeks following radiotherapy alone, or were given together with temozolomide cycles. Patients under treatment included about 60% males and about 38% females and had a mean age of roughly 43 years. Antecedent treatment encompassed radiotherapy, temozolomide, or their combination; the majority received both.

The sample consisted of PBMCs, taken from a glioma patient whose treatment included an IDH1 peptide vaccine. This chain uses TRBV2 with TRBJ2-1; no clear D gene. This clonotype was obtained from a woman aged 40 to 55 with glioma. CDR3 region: CASSGLDWTYNEQFF. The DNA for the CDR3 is TGTGCCAGCAGTGGGCTAGATTGGACCTACAATGAGCAGTTCTTC.